The T cell receptor (beta chain) described here comes from a study of CD8+CD57+ T cells in acquired aplastic anemia. Patients selected for sequencing had displayed CD8+CD57+ cell expansion by flow cytometry. As to this clonotype: The antigen is undetermined.

Genomic DNA templated the TCR beta VDJ and CDR3 profiling. MiXCR, run by TCRdb on the reads, gives a single entry per CDR3 protein. Of around 290,000 distinct CDR3 sequences in the sample, roughly 53% were seen once. Findings and caveats of the study: In CD8+ cells, Simpson's diversity showed no significant difference between patients and controls.

Input material: sorted CD4+, CD8+, or CD8+CD57+ T cells (not recorded which) from PBMCs. The clonotype originates from a human donor with aplastic anemia.

The CDR3 bases are TGCAGCGCCGAAGGGGCGGGGAACACTGAAGCTTTCTTT. Its protein is CSAEGAGNTEAFF. The chain uses TRBV29-1 and TRBJ1-1, with D possibly matching TRBD1 (5 bases). The V gene's germline CDR1 is SQVTM and CDR2 ANQGSEA. Trimming removed 7 bases at V and 1 base at J, with 13 bases between. CDR3 length equals 13 residues. The complete variable domain, with remaining parts taken from reference TRBV29-1 and TRBJ1-1, reads SAVISQKPSRDICQRGTSLTIQCQVDSQVTMMFWYRQQPGQSLTLIATANQGSEATYESGFVIDKFPISRPNLTFSTLTVSNMSPEDSSIYLCSAEGAGNTEAFFGQGTRLTVV.